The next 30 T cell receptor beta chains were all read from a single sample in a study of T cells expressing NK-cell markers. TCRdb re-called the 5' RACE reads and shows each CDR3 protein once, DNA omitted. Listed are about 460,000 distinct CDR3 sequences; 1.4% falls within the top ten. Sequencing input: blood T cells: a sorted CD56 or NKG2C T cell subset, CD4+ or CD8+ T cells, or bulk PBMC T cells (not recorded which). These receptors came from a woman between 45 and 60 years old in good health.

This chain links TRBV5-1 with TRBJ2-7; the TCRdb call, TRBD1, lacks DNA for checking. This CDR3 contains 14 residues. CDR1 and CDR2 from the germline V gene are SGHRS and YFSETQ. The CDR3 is CASSPDREGYEQYF.

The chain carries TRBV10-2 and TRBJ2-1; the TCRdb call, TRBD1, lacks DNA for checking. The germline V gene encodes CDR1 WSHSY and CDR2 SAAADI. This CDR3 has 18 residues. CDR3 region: CASSESTGQGVSYNEQFF.

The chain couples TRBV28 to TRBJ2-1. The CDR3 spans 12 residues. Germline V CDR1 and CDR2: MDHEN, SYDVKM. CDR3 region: CASSEIMDEQFF.

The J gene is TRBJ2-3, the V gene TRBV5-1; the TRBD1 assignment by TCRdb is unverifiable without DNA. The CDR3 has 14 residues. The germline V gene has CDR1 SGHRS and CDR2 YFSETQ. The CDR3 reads CASRPRGGADTQYF.

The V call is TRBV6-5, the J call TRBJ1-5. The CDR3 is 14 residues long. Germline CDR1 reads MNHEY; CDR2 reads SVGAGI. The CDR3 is CASSYAGSNQPQHF.

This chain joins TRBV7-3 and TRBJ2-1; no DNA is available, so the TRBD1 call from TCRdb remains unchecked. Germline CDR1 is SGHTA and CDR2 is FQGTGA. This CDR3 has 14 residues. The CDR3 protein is CASSLSPGNNEQFF.

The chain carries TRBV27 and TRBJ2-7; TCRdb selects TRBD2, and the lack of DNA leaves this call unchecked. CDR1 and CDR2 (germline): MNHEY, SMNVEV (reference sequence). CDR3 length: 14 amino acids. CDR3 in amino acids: CASRPGTSTYEQYF.

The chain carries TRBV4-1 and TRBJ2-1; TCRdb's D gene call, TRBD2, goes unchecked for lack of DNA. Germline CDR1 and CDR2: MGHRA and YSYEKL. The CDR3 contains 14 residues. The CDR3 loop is CASGTSGRVGPQFF.

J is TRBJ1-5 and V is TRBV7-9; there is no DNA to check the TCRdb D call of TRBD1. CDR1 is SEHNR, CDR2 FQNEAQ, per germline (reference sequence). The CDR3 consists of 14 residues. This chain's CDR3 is CASSLSGMDQPQHF.

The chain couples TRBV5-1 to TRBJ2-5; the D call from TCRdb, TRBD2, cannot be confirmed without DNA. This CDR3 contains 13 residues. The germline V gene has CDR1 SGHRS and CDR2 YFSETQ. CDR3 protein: CASSLAGGETQYF.

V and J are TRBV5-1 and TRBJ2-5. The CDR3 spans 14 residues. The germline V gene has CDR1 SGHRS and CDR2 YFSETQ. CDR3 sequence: CASSWESTQETQYF.

The CDR3 sequence: CASSPDGGGLNNEQFF. The V and J genes are TRBV12-3 or TRBV12-4 and TRBJ2-1; the TCRdb D gene call, TRBD1, has no DNA to confirm it. CDR3 length: 16 residues.

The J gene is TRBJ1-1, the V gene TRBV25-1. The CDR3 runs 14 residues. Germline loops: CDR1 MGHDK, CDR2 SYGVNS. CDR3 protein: CASSNPQGSAEAFF.

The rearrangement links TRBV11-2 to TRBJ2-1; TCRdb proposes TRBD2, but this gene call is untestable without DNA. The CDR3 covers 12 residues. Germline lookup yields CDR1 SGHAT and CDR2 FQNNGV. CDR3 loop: CASSPKALAGFF.

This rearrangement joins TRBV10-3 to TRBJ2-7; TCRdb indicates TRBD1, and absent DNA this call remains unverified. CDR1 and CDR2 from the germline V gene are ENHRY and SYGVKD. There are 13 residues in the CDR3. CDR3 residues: CAISRGPGDEQYF.

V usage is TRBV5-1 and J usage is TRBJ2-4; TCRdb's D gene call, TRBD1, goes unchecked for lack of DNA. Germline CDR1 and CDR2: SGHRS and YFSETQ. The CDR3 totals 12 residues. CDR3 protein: CASSLRGNIQYF.

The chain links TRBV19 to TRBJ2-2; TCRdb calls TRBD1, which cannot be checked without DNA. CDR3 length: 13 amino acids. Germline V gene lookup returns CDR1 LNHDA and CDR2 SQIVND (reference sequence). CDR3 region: CASSVTLWGELFF.

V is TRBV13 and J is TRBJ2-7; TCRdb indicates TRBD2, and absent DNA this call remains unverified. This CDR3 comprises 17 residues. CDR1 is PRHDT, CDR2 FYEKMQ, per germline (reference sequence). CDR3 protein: CASSQTSGATRFYEQYF. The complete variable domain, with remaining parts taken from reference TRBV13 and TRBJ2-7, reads AAGVIQSPRHLIKEKRETATLKCYPIPRHDTVYWYQQGPGQDPQFLISFYEKMQSDKGSIPDRFSAQQFSDYHSELNMSSLELGDSALYFCASSQTSGATRFYEQYFGPGTRLTVT.

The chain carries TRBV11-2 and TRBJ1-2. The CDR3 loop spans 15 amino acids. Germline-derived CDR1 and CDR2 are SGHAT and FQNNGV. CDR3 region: CASRQPFRGSTGYTF.

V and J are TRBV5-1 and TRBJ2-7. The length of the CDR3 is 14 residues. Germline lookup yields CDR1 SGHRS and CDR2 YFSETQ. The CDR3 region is CASSLMLTSYEQYF.

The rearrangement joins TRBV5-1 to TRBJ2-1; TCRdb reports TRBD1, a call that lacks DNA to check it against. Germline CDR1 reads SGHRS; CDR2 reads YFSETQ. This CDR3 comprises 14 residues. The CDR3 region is CASSSRGGGLEQFF.

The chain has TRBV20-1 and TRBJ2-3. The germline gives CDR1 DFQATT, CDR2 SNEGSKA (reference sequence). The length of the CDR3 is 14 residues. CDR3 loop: CSASVATSTDTQYF.

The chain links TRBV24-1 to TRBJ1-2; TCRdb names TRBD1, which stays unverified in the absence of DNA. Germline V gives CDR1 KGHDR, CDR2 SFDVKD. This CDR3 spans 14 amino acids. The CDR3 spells CATSEPDRDYGYTF.

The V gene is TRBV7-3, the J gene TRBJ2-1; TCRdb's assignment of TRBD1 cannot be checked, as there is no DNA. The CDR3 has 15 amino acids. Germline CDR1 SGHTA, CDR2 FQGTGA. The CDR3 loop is CASSLQGNSYNEQFF.

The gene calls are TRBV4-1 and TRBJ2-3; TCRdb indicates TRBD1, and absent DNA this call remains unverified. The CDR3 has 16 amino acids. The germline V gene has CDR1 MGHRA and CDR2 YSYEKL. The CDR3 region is CASSQRIQGLTDTQYF.

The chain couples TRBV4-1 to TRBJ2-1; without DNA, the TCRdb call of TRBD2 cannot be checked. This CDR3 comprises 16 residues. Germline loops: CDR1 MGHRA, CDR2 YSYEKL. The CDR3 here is CASSRLGSGSGYEQFF.

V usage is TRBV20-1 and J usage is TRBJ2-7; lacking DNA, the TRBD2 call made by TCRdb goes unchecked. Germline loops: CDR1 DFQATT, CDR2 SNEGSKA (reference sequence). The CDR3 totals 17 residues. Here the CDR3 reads CSARGGYEGGVSYEQYF.

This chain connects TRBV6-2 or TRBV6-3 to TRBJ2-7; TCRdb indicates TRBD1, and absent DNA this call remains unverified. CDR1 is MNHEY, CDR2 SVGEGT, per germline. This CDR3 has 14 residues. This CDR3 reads CASSGPAPIYEQYF.

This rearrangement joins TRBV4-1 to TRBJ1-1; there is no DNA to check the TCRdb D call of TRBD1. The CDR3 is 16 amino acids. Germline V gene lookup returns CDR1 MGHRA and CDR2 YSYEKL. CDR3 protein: CASSQGDRDRNTEAFF.

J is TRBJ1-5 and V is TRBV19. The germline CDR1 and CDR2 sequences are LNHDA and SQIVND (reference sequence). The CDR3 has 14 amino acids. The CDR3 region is CASNTRGGSQPQHF. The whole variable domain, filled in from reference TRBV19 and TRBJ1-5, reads DGGITQSPKYLFRKEGQNVTLSCEQNLNHDAMYWYRQDPGQGLRLIYYSQIVNDFQKGDIAEGYSVSREKKESFPLTVTSAQKNPTAFYLCASNTRGGSQPQHFGDGTRLSIL.